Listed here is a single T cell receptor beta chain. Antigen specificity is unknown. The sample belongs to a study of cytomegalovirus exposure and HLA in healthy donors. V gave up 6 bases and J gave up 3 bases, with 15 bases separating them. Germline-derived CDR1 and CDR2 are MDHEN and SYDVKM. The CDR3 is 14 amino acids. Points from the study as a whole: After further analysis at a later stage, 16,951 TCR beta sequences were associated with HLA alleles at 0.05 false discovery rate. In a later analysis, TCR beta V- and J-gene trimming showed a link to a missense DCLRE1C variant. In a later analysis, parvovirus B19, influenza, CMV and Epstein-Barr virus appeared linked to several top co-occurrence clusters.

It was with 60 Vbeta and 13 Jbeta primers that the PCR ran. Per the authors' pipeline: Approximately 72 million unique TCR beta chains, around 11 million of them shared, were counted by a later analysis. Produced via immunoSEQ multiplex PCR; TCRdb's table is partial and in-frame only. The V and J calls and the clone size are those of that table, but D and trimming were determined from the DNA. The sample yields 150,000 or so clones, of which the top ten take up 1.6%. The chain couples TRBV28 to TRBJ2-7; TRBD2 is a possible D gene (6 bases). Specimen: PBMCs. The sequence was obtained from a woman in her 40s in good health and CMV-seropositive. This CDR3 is CASRPPGDIYEQYF. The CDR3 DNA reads TGTGCCAGCAGACCACCGGGAGATATCTACGAGCAGTACTTC.